The clone carrying this TCR beta chain was observed a single time. What it recognizes is unknown. This sample includes further DNA sequences coding for the same CDR3. The sample originates from a study of cytomegalovirus exposure and HLA in healthy donors. Study overall: In a later analysis, it was reported that the approximately 120 validation repertoires had been produced on the same platform as the 670 or so repertoires belonging to the first cohort. Findings and caveats of the study: A few chains tied to CMV proved CMV antigen-specific in vitro. TCR beta chains numbering more than 150 were designated cytomegalovirus-associated.

CDR1 is MDHEN, CDR2 SYDVKM, per germline. The CDR3 extends over 12 amino acids. Trimming at V came to 8 bases and at J to 3 bases, leaving 3 bases not matched to a gene. The donors were part of the validation cohort of 120 subjects. That cohort was separate from the first cohort, which comprised 666 subjects. Generated by immunoSEQ multiplex PCR, the TCRdb table keeps only in-frame clones and is missing some. The sample gives hundreds of thousands of clones, about 87% of which show up once; about 2.5% is in the top ten. The sample consisted of PBMCs. The chain employs TRBV28 and TRBJ2-7; TRBD1 matches at 8 bases. The source of this sequence is a man in his late teens or twenties in good health and CMV-seronegative. The CDR3 coding sequence is TGTGCCAGCCGACAGGGGAGCTACGAGCAGTACTTC. It codes for CASRQGSYEQYF.